The 5 T cell receptor beta chains listed next were all sequenced from one sample in a study of blood T cell repertoires in COVID-19. Sequencing used immunoSEQ multiplex PCR; TCRdb keeps in-frame clones, though not all of them. The sample yields roughly 430,000 clones, 88% seen once. Sequencing was performed on PBMCs or T cells enriched from blood (not recorded which). These receptors originate from a woman aged 18 to 35 who had been exposed to COVID-19.

The chain has TRBV30 and TRBJ1-2; possibly TRBD1 for D (6 bases). The V gene lost 7 bases and the J gene lost 2 bases, with 17 bases spanning the gap. Germline V gene lookup returns CDR1 GTSNPN and CDR2 SVGIG (reference sequence). The CDR3 totals 14 residues. CDR3 loop: CASGQSLSNYGYTF. The CDR3 DNA follows: TGTGCCTCAGGACAGAGCCTATCGAACTATGGCTACACCTTC.

With regard to this clone: This sequence may be a read error, since a much larger clone differs from it by one base. The chain uses TRBV28 and TRBJ1-6, with 7 positions matching TRBD1. The ends lost 6 bases at V and 2 bases at J; junction bases unmatched: 4. Germline values: CDR1 MDHEN, CDR2 SYDVKM. The CDR3 spans 15 residues. CDR3: CASSFQGAYNSPLHF. CDR3 DNA sequence: TGTGCCAGCAGCTTCCAGGGGGCCTATAATTCACCCCTCCACTTT.

J is TRBJ2-7 and V is TRBV27; D might be TRBD2 (7 bases). The CDR3 consists of 15 residues. Germline-derived CDR1 and CDR2 are MNHEY and SMNVEV (reference sequence). V was shortened by 4 bases and J by 1 base, with 14 bases between the two germline ends. The DNA for the CDR3 is TGTGCCAGCAGTTGGGGGGCGGGGGCGTCCTACGAGCAGTACTTC. Its translation is CASSWGAGASYEQYF.

Of note for this clone: The same CDR3 also results from other DNA sequences found in this sample. This chain uses TRBV5-1 with TRBJ2-1; TRBD2 matches at 8 bases. With 3 bases clipped from V and 0 bases from J, the junction kept 2 bases outside the gene matches. In germline, CDR1 is SGHRS, CDR2 YFSETQ. This CDR3 comprises 15 residues. CDR3 region: CASSSGTSSYNEQFF. CDR3 DNA: TGCGCCAGCAGCTCCGGGACTAGCTCCTACAATGAGCAGTTCTTC.

The V gene is TRBV15, the J gene TRBJ2-4; 7 bases match TRBD2. The length of the CDR3 is 13 residues. Trimming took 8 bases from V and 0 from J; bases not matched to a gene: 1. The germline CDR1 and CDR2 sequences are LNHNV and YYDKDF (reference sequence). Here the CDR3 DNA reads TGTGCCACCGCGGGGGTAGCCAAAAACATTCAGTACTTC. It encodes CATAGVAKNIQYF.